This TCR beta chain came from a study of blood T cell repertoires in COVID-19. Here immunoSEQ multiplex PCR was the method, and the copy in TCRdb shows in-frame clones only, minus some. Seen here are about 240,000 clones, over 75% observed once, and the top ten hold roughly 0.8%. Concerning this clone itself: A junction end diverges from the germline sequence, so it may reflect a read error.

The receptor was derived from a woman in her 30s with acute or convalescent COVID-19. The material sequenced was peripheral blood.

DNA of the CDR3: TGTGCCAGCAGCTTTTCAACAAATGAAAAACTGTTTTTT. As protein: CASSFSTNEKLFF. The chain has TRBV5-6 and TRBJ1-4; D uncertain. CDR3 length: 13 amino acids. The germline gives CDR1 SGHDT, CDR2 YYEEEE.